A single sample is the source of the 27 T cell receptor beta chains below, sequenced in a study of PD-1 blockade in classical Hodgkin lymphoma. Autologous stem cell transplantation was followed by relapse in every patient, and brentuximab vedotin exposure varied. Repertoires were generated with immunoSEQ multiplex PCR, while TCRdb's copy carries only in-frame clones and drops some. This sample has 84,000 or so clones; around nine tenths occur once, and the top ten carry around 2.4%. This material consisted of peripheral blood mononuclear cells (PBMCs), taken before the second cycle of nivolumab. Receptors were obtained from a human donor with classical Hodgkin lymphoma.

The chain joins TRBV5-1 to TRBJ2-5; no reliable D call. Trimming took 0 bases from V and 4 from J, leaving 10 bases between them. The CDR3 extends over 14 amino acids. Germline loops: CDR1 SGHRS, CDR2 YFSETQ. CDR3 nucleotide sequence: TGCGCCAGCAGCTTGGATACAGCCCCAGAGACCCAGTACTTC. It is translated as CASSLDTAPETQYF.

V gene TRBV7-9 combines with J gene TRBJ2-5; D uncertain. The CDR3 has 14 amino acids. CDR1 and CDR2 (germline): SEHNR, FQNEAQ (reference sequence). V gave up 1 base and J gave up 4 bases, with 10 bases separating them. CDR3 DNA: TGTGCCAGCAGCTTAGGCCAGCTCCCAGAGACCCAGTACTTC. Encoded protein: CASSLGQLPETQYF.

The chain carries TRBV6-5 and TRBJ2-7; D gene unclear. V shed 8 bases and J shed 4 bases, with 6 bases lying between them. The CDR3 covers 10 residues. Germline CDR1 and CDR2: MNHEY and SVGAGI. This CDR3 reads CASGRYEQYF. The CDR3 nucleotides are TGTGCCAGCGGCAGGTACGAGCAGTACTTC.

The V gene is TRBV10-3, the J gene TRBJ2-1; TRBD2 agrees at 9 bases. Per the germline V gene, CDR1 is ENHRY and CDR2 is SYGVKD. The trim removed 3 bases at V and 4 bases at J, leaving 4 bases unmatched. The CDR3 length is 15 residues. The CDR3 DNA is TGTGCCATCAGTGACAGACTAGCGGATTACAATGAGCAGTTCTTC. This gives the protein CAISDRLADYNEQFF.

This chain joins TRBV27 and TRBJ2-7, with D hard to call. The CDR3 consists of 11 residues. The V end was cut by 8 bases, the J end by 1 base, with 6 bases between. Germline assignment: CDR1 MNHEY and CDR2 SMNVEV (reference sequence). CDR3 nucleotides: TGTGCCAGCGGTCGTTCCTACGAGCAGTACTTC. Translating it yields CASGRSYEQYF.

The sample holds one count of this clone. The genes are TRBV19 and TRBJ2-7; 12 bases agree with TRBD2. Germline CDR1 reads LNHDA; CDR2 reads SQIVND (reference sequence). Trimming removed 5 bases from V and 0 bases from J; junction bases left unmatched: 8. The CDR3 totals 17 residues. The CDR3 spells CASSSPRTSGASYEQYF. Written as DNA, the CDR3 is TGTGCCAGTAGTTCTCCCCGGACTAGCGGGGCCTCCTACGAGCAGTACTTC.

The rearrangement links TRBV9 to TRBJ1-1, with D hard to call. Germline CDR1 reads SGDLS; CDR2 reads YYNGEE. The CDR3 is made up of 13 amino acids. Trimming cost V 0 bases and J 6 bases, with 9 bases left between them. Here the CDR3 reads CASSVVVTAEAFF. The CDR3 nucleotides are TGTGCCAGCAGCGTAGTAGTGACGGCTGAAGCTTTCTTT.

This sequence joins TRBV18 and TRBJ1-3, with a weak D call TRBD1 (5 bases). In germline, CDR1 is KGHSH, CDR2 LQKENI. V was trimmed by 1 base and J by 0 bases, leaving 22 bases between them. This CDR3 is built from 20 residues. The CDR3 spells CASSPLGSGYWDYSGNTIYF. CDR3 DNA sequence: TGTGCCAGCTCACCACTCGGCAGCGGTTACTGGGACTACTCTGGAAACACCATATATTTT.

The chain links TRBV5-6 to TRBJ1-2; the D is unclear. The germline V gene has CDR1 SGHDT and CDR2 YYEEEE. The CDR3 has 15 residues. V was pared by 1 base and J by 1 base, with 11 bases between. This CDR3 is CASSLRAPGNYGYTF. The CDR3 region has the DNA TGTGCCAGCAGCTTGAGAGCGCCGGGTAACTATGGCTACACCTTC.

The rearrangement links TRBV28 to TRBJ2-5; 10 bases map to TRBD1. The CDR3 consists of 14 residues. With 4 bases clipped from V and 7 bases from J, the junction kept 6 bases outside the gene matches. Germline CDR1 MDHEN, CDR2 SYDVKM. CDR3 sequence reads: CASSSTGGRGTQYF. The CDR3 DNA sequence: TGTGCCAGCAGTTCGACAGGGGGCAGGGGGACCCAGTACTTC.

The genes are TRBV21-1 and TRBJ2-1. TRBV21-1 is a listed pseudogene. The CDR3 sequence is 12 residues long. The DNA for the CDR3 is TGTGCCAGCAGCAAAGGGTCATATGAGCAGTTCTTC. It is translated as CASSKGSYEQFF.

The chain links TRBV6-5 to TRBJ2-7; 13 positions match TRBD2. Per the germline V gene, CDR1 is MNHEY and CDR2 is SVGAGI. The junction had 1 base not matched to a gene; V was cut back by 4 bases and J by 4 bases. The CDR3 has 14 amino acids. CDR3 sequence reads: CASSWGLAGYEQYF. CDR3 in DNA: TGTGCCAGCAGTTGGGGACTAGCGGGATACGAGCAGTACTTC.

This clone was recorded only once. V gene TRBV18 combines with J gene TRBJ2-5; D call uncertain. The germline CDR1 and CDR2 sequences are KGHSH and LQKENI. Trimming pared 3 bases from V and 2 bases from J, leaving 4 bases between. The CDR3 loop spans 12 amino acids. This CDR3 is CASSPIQETQYF. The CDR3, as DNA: TGTGCCAGCTCACCGATACAAGAGACCCAGTACTTC.

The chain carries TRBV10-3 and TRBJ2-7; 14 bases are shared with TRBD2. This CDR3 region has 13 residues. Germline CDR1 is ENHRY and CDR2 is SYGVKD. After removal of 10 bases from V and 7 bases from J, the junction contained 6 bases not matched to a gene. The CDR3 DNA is TGTGCCAGCCGGACTAGCGGGAGGAGTGAGCAGTACTTC. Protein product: CASRTSGRSEQYF.

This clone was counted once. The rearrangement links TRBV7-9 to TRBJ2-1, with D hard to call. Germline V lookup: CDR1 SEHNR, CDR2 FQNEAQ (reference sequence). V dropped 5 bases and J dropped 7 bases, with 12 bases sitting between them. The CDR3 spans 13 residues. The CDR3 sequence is CASSPRGSNEQFF. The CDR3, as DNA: TGTGCCAGCAGCCCTCGAGGATCTAATGAGCAGTTCTTC.

The CDR3 DNA reads as TGTGCCAGCAGCTTAAGGTTAGATGGCACCGGGGAGCTGTTTTTT. Protein product: CASSLRLDGTGELFF. This chain links TRBV7-3 with TRBJ2-2; D call uncertain. V was clipped by 1 base and J by 4 bases, with 10 bases between them. Germline CDR1 is SGHTA and CDR2 is FQGTGA. The CDR3 totals 15 residues. Full variable domain (rest looked up from reference TRBV7-3 and TRBJ2-2): GAGVSQTPSNKVTEKGKYVELRCDPISGHTALYWYRQSLGQGPEFLIYFQGTGAADDSGLPNDRFFAVRPEGSVSTLKIQRTERGDSAVYLCASSLRLDGTGELFFGEGSRLTVL.

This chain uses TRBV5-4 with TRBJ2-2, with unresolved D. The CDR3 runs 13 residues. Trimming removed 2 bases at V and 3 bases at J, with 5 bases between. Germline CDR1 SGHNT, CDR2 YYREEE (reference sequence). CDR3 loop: CASSFVYTGELFF. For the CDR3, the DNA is TGTGCCAGCAGCTTTGTCTACACCGGGGAGCTGTTTTTT. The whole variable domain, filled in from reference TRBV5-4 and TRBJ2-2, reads ETGVTQSPTHLIKTRGQQVTLRCSSQSGHNTVSWYQQALGQGPQFIFQYYREEENGRGNFPPRFSGLQFPNYSSELNVNALELDDSALYLCASSFVYTGELFFGEGSRLTVL.

The CDR3 bases are TGTGCCAGCAGCTTCCAGGGAAACTCCTACAATGAGCAGTTCTTC. Amino acid sequence: CASSFQGNSYNEQFF. The genes are TRBV13 and TRBJ2-1; TRBD1 is a possible D gene (5 bases). The germline V gene encodes CDR1 PRHDT and CDR2 FYEKMQ (reference sequence). Trimming removed 3 bases from V and 0 bases from J, with 9 bases in between. CDR3 size: 15 residues.

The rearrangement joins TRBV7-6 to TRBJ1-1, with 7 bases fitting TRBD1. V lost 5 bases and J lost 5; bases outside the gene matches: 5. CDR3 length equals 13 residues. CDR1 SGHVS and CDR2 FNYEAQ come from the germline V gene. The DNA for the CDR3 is TGTGCCAGCAGCCGGACAGGAGAAACTGAAGCTTTCTTT. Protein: CASSRTGETEAFF.

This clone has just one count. The CDR3 region has the DNA TGTGCCACCAGCAGGGGTTTGGACAGGGTTAACACTGAAGCTTTCTTT. Its protein is CATSRGLDRVNTEAFF. The chain carries TRBV15 and TRBJ1-1, with 8 bases matching TRBD1. CDR1 and CDR2 (germline): LNHNV, YYDKDF (reference sequence). The CDR3 loop spans 16 amino acids. Trimming at V came to 3 bases and at J to 2 bases, leaving 8 bases not matched to a gene.

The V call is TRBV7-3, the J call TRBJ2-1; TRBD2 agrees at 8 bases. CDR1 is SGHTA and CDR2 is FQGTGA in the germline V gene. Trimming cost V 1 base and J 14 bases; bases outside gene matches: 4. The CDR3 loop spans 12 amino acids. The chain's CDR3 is CASSLNGLAKFF. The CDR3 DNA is TGTGCCAGCAGCTTAAATGGACTAGCTAAGTTCTTC.

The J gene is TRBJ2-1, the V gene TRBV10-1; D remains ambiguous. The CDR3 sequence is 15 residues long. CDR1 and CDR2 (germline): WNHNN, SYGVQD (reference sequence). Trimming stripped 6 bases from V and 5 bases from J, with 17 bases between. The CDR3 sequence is CASSDLRVPHNEQFF. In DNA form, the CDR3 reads TGCGCCAGCAGCGATCTCCGGGTTCCCCACAATGAGCAGTTCTTC.

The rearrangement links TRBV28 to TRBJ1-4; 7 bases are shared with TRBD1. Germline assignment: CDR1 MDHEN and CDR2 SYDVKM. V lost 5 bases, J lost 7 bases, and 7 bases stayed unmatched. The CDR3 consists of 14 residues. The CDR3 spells CASSPFRDSEKLFF. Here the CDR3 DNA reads TGTGCCAGCAGTCCGTTCCGGGACAGTGAAAAACTGTTTTTT.

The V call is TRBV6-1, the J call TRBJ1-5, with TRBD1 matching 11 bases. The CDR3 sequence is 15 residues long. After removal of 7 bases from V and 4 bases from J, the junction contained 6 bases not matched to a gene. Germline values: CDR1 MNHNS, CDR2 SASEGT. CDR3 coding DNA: TGTGCCAGCACCGGACAGGGGGCAGGTAATCAGCCCCAGCATTTT. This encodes CASTGQGAGNQPQHF.

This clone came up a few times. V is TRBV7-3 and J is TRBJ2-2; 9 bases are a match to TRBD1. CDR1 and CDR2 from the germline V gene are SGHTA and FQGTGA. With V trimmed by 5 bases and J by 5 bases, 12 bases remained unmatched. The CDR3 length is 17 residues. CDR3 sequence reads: CASSDTGGWVRTGELFF. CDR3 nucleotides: TGTGCCAGCAGCGATACAGGGGGCTGGGTCCGGACCGGGGAGCTGTTTTTT.

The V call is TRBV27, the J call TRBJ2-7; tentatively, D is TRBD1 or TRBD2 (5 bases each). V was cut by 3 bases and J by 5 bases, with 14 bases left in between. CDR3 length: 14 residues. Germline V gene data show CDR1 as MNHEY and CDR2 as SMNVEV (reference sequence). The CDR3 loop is CASSLDTSEDEQYF. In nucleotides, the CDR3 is TGTGCCAGCAGTTTGGACACATCGGAGGACGAGCAGTACTTC.

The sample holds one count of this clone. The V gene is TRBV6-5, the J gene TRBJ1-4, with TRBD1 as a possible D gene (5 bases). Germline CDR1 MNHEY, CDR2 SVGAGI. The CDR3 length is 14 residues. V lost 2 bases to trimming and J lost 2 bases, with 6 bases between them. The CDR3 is CASSYRDTNEKLFF. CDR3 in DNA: TGTGCCAGCAGTTACAGGGACACTAATGAAAAACTGTTTTTT.